The 10 T cell receptor beta chains given below trace back to one sample, sequenced in a study of T cell repertoires in cytomegalovirus infection. TCRdb recomputed calls from the reads with MiXCR, one row per CDR3 protein. The sample has some 200,000 distinct CDR3 sequences, 7.5% to 10% seen once. Sequencing was done on a sample of PBMCs. These TCRs come from a human donor in good health (CMV status not recorded). Some clones in this sample may be carry-over from other donors' samples.

The chain uses TRBV15 and TRBJ1-3, with a possible D match to TRBD1 (6 bases). This CDR3 has 15 residues. Trimming cost V 6 bases and J 2 bases, with 14 bases left between them. The germline CDR1 and CDR2 sequences are LNHNV and YYDKDF (reference sequence). The CDR3 reads CATSFQGLAGNTIYF. As DNA, the CDR3 is TGTGCCACCAGTTTTCAGGGGTTGGCTGGAAACACCATATATTTT.

This clonotype was detected many times. The V call is TRBV12-3 or TRBV12-4, the J call TRBJ2-3; TRBD2 is a possible D gene (7 bases). This CDR3 region has 16 residues. Between the trimmed V and J ends, which lost 1 base and 4 bases, there was a span of 15 bases. CDR3 sequence (DNA): TGTGCCAGCAGTTTAGTGGGGGGGGCCGGGGCAGATACGCAGTATTTT. Protein sequence: CASSLVGGAGADTQYF.

This clonotype was seen a few times. The chain carries TRBV5-1 and TRBJ1-1; 7 bases are shared with TRBD1. The germline gives CDR1 SGHRS, CDR2 YFSETQ. The CDR3 runs to 13 residues. V shed 4 bases, J shed 7 bases, and the junction held 7 bases outside the gene matches. CDR3 region: CASSPDREGEAFF. The CDR3 DNA sequence: TGCGCCAGCAGCCCAGACAGGGAGGGTGAAGCTTTCTTT.

This clonotype occurred a few times. This rearrangement joins TRBV20-1 to TRBJ2-1; D uncertain. With 0 bases removed from V and 6 bases from J, the gap between germline ends came to 18 bases. Germline V CDR1 and CDR2: DFQATT, SNEGSKA (reference sequence). The CDR3 spans 16 residues. CDR3 bases: TGCAGTGCTAGAGATATTGGTAGGCAGGCCCTCAATGAGCAGTTCTTC. Translation gives CSARDIGRQALNEQFF.

This clonotype was picked up many times. The rearrangement links TRBV20-1 to TRBJ2-1, with D possibly matching TRBD2 (7 bases). Germline CDR1 reads DFQATT; CDR2 reads SNEGSKA (reference sequence). The CDR3 is 15 amino acids. V gave up 0 bases and J gave up 4 bases, with 13 bases separating them. The CDR3 loop reads CSARDLAGAYNEQFF. For the CDR3, the DNA is TGCAGTGCTAGAGATCTTGCGGGGGCTTACAATGAGCAGTTCTTC.

The gene calls are TRBV18 and TRBJ1-6; D remains unclear. The CDR3 totals 17 residues. The germline V gene has CDR1 KGHSH and CDR2 LQKENI. V shed 6 bases and J shed 1 base, with 16 bases lying between them. The CDR3: CASSPREKVSYNSPLHF. The CDR3 DNA reads TGTGCCAGCTCCCCAAGGGAAAAGGTGTCCTATAATTCACCCCTCCACTTT.

This clonotype appeared many times. The CDR3 loop reads CASSPTSGRYNEQFF. The CDR3 nucleotides read TGTGCCAGCAGTCCTACTAGCGGGAGGTACAATGAGCAGTTCTTC. The J gene is TRBJ2-1, the V gene TRBV28, with TRBD2 matching over 12 bases. Germline values: CDR1 MDHEN, CDR2 SYDVKM. The CDR3 is 15 amino acids. Trimming cost V 5 bases and J 4 bases; bases outside gene matches: 3. Complete variable domain (other parts from reference TRBV28 and TRBJ2-1): DVKVTQSSRYLVKRTGEKVFLECVQDMDHENMFWYRQDPGLGLRLIYFSYDVKMKEKGDIPEGYSVSREKKERFSLILESASTNQTSMYLCASSPTSGRYNEQFFGPGTRLTVL.

This clonotype was counted only a few times. For the CDR3, the DNA is TGTGCCAGCAGCCAAGACCGCACCGGGGAGCTGTTTTTT. The encoded protein is CASSQDRTGELFF. The V gene is TRBV7-7, the J gene TRBJ2-2; D not resolved. The germline CDR1 and CDR2 sequences are SSHAT and FNYEAQ (reference sequence). The CDR3 sequence is 13 residues long. V shed 5 bases and J shed 4 bases, with 8 bases lying between them.

This clonotype was seen a handful of times. The J gene is TRBJ2-1, the V gene TRBV29-1; 14 nucleotides align to TRBD2. The V segment lost 6 bases and the J segment 10 bases; nucleotides outside the gene matches: 5. The CDR3 extends over 13 amino acids. The germline gives CDR1 SQVTM, CDR2 ANQGSEA. The CDR3 nucleotides read TGCAGCGTCCTGCGGACTAGCGGGAGGGAGCAGTTCTTC. Protein product: CSVLRTSGREQFF.

This clonotype was recorded at least ten times. V usage is TRBV7-2 and J usage is TRBJ1-2; no definite D call. V lost 5 bases and J lost 6, with 13 bases in between. CDR3 size: 13 residues. CDR1 is SGHTA, CDR2 FQGNSA, per germline. The CDR3 sequence is CASSRWSRNGYTF. As DNA, the CDR3 is TGTGCCAGCAGCCGTTGGTCGCGCAATGGCTACACCTTC.